The 9 T cell receptor beta chains below were found in one sample sequenced in a study of PD-L1 blockade in urothelial cancer. Assay used: immunoSEQ multiplex PCR; TCRdb lists only in-frame clones, some missing. The repertoire includes 70,000 to 75,000 clones, around four fifths of them detected once, and around 4.7% sits in the top ten. The input for sequencing was PBMCs, taken around atezolizumab (anti-PD-L1) treatment. The receptors were sampled from a man aged 65 to 85 with urothelial cancer.

The chain employs TRBV29-1 and TRBJ1-5; 8 positions match TRBD1. The CDR3 totals 13 residues. The V gene end was trimmed by 6 bases and the J gene end by 2 bases; junction bases not matched to a gene: 3. Germline CDR1 reads SQVTM; CDR2 reads ANQGSEA. CDR3 nucleotides: TGCAGCGTAGGACAGGGAGGCAATCAGCCCCAGCATTTT. It codes for CSVGQGGNQPQHF.

The J gene is TRBJ2-5, the V gene TRBV7-3; D unclear. The CDR3 has 13 residues. The germline V gene has CDR1 SGHTA and CDR2 FQGTGA. V was trimmed by 2 bases and J by 4 bases, leaving 8 bases between them. CDR3 in amino acids: CASSLRSGETQYF. The CDR3 DNA follows: TGTGCCAGCAGCTTACGGTCTGGAGAGACCCAGTACTTC.

The chain joins TRBV28 to TRBJ2-7; perhaps TRBD2 as D (5 bases). The CDR3 is made up of 14 amino acids. Germline CDR1 and CDR2: MDHEN and SYDVKM. Trimming cost V 2 bases and J 3 bases, with 11 bases left between them. In DNA form, the CDR3 reads TGTGCCAGCAGTTTACAAGGGAGCAGCTACGAGCAGTACTTC. It codes for CASSLQGSSYEQYF.

The J gene is TRBJ2-2, the V gene TRBV6-5, with 8 positions matching TRBD1. Germline assignment: CDR1 MNHEY and CDR2 SVGAGI. J was trimmed by 4 bases and V by 6 bases; bases with no gene match: 7. The CDR3 sequence is 15 residues long. The CDR3 protein is CASSDAGGGTGELFF. DNA of the CDR3: TGTGCCAGCAGCGACGCAGGGGGCGGCACCGGGGAGCTGTTTTTT.

The CDR3 nucleotides read TGTGCCAGCTCATCCGTCGCAGGGTACACCGGGGAGCTGTTTTTT. Translating it yields CASSSVAGYTGELFF. This sequence joins TRBV18 and TRBJ2-2; TRBD1 is a possible D gene (5 bases). Germline V gene data show CDR1 as KGHSH and CDR2 as LQKENI. The CDR3 is made up of 15 amino acids. V lost 5 bases to trimming and J lost 3 bases, with 13 bases between them.

A single count supports this clone. V and J are TRBV4-1 and TRBJ2-1, with 7 bases matching TRBD1. With 2 bases clipped from V and 4 bases from J, the junction kept 11 bases outside the gene matches. Germline CDR1 and CDR2: MGHRA and YSYEKL. The CDR3 contains 17 residues. The CDR3: CASSQPLRTGMYNEQFF. CDR3 bases: TGCGCCAGCAGCCAACCCCTTAGGACAGGAATGTACAATGAGCAGTTCTTC.

This clone was counted only a few times. This chain uses TRBV6-4 with TRBJ2-5; 15 bases align to TRBD2. J was trimmed by 0 bases and V by 4 bases; bases with no gene match: 3. The germline CDR1 and CDR2 sequences are MRHNA and SNTAGT. This CDR3 comprises 17 residues. The CDR3, as DNA: TGTGCCAGCAGTGTTGGACTAGCGGGAGGGCACCAAGAGACCCAGTACTTC. As protein: CASSVGLAGGHQETQYF.

The rearrangement joins TRBV7-8 to TRBJ2-7; TRBD2 aligns across 7 bases. Germline-derived CDR1 and CDR2 are SGHVS and FQNEAQ. The V segment lost 5 bases and the J segment 6 bases; nucleotides outside the gene matches: 7. This CDR3 region has 13 residues. The chain's CDR3 is CASSLREAGEQYF. The CDR3 DNA reads TGTGCCAGCAGCCTCCGGGAGGCGGGCGAGCAGTACTTC.

The chain combines TRBV6-6 with TRBJ2-2; a weak D match, TRBD1 (5 bases). Trimming took 4 bases from V and 6 from J, leaving 9 bases between them. The germline V gene has CDR1 MNHNY and CDR2 SVGAGI (reference sequence). The length of the CDR3 is 13 residues. The CDR3: CASSSPRAGELFF. The CDR3 DNA sequence: TGTGCCAGCAGTTCCCCCAGGGCCGGGGAGCTGTTTTTT.